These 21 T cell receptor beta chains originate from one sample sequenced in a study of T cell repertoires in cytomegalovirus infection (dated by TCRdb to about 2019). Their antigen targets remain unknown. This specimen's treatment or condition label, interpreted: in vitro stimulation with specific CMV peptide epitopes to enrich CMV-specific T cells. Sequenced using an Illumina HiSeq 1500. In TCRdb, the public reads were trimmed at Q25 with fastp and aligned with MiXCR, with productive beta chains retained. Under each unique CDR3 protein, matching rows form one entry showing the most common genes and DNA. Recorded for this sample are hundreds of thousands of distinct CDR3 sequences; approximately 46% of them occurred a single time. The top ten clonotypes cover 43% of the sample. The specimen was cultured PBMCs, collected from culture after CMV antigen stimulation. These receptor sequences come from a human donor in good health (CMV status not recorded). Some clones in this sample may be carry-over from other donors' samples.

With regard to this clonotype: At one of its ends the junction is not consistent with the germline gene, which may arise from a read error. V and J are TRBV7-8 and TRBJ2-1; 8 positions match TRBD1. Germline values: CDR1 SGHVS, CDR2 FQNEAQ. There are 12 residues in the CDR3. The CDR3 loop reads CASSSTGVTTIF. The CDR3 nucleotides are TGTGCCAGCAGTTCGACAGGGGTCACCACTATCTTC.

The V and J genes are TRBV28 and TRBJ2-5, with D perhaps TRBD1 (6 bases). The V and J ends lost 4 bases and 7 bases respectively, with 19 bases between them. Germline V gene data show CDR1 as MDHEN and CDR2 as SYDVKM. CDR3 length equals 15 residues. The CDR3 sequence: CASSSLDTGLGTQYF. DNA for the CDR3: TGTGCCAGCAGTTCCCTTGATACAGGGTTAGGGACCCAGTACTTC.

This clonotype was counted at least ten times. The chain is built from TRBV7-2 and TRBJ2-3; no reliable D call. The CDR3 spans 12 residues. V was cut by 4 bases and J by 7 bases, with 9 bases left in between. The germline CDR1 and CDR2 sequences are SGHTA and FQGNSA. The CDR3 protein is CASSSLLNTQYF. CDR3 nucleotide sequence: TGTGCCAGCAGCTCATTGCTAAATACGCAGTATTTT.

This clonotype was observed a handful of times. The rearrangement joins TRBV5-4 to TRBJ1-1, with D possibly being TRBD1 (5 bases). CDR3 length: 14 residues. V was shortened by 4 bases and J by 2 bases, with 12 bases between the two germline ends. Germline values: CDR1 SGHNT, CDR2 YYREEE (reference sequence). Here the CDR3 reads CASSRGIINTEAFF. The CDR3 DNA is TGTGCCAGCAGCAGGGGAATAATAAACACTGAAGCTTTCTTT.

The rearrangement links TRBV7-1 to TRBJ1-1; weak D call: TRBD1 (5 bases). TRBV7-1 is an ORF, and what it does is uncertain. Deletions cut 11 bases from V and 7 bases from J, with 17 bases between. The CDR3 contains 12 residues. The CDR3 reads CAGGMGRGEAFF. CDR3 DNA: TGTGCCGGAGGGATGGGGCGTGGTGAAGCTTTCTTT.

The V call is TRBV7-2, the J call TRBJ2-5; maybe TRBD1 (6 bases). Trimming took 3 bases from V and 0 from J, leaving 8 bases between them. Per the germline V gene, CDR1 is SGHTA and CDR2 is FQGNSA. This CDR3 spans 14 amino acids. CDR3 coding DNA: TGTGCCAGCAGCTTGACAGGATACCAAGAGACCCAGTACTTC. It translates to CASSLTGYQETQYF.

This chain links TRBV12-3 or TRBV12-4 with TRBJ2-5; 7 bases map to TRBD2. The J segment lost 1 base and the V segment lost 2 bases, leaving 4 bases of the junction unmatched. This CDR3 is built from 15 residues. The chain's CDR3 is CASSLMGGFQETQYF. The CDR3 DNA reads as TGTGCCAGCAGTTTAATGGGGGGGTTCCAAGAGACCCAGTACTTC.

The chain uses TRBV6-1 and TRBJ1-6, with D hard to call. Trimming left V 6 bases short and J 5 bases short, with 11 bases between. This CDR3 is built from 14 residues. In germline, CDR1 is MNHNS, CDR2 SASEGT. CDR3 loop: CASRQILDNSPLHF. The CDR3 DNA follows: TGTGCCAGCAGGCAGATACTCGATAATTCACCCCTCCACTTT.

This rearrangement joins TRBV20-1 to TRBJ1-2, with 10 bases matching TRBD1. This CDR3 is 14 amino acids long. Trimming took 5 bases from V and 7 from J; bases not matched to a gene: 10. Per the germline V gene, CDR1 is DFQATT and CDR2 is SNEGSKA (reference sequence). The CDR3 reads CSAYDRDRGSGYTF. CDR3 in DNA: TGCAGTGCTTATGACCGGGACAGGGGAAGTGGCTACACCTTC.

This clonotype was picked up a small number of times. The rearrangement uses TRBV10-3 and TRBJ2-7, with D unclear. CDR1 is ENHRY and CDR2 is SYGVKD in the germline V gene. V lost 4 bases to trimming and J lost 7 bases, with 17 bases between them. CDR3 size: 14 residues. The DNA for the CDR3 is TGTGCCATCAGTGTACCTCACCCTATTAATGAGCAGTACTTC. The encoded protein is CAISVPHPINEQYF.

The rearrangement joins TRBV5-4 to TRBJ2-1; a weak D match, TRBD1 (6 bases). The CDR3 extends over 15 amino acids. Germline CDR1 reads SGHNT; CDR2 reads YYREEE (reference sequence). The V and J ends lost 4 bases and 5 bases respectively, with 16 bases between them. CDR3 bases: TGTGCCAGCAGCCAACCGGGACACGACGACAATGAGCAGTTCTTC. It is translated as CASSQPGHDDNEQFF.

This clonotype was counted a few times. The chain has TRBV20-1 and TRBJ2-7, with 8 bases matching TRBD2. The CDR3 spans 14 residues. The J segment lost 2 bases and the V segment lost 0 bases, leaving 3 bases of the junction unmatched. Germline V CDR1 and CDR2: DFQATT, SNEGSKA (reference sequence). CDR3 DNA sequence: TGCAGTGCTAGAGATTCTAGCGGGCCCTACGAGCAGTACTTC. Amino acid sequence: CSARDSSGPYEQYF.

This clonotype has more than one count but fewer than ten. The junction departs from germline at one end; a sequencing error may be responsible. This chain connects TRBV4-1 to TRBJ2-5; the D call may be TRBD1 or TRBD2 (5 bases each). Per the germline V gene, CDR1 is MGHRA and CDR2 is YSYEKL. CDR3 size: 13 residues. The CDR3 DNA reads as TGTGCCAGCAGCCAAGAAGAGGGGGAGACCCAGTACTTC. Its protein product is CASSQEEGETQYF.

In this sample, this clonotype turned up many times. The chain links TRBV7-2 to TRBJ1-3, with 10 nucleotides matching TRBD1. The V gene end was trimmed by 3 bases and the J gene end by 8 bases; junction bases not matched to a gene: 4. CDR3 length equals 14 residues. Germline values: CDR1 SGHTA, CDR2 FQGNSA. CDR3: CASSFGTGEYTIYF. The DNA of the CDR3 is TGTGCCAGCAGCTTCGGGACAGGGGAATACACCATATATTTT.

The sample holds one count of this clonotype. Here the CDR3 DNA reads TGTGCCAGCAGGCCTTTTGGGGTTGGGGCCAACGTCCTGACTTTC. Protein sequence: CASRPFGVGANVLTF. The chain carries TRBV6-2 or TRBV6-3 and TRBJ2-6; no clear D gene. V was trimmed by 6 bases and J by 3 bases, leaving 12 bases between them. Germline V CDR1 and CDR2: MNHEY, SVGEGT. This CDR3 contains 15 residues.

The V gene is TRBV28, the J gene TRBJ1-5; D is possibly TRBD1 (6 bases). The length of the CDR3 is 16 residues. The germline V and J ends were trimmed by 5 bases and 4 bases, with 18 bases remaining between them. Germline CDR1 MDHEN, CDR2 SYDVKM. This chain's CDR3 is CASSTPGGPPNQPQHF. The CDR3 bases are TGTGCCAGCAGTACCCCGGGGGGCCCCCCTAATCAGCCCCAGCATTTT.

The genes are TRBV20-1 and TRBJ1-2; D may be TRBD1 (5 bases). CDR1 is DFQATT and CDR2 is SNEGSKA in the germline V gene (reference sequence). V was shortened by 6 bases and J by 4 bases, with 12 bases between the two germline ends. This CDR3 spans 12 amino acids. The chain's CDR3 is CSAVQGSYGYTF. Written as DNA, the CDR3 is TGCAGTGCCGTCCAGGGTTCCTATGGCTACACCTTC.

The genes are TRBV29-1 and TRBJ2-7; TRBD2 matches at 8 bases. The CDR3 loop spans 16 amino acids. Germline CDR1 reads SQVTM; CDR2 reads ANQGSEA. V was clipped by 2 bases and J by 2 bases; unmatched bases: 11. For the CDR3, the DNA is TGCAGCGTTGAATATCGGGAAGGCGGGAGGCCCTACGAGCAGTACTTC. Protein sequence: CSVEYREGGRPYEQYF.

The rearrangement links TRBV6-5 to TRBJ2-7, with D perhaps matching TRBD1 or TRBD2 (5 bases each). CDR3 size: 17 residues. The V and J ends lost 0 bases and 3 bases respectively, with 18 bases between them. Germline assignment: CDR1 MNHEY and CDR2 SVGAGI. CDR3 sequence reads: CASSYSTHGTENYEQYF. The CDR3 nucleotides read TGTGCCAGCAGTTACTCAACTCACGGGACCGAGAACTACGAGCAGTACTTC.

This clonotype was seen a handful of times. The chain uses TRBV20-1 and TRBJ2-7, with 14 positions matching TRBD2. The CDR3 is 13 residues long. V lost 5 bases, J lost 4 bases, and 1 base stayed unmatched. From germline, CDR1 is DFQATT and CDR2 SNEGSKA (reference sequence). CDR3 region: CSARTSGRYEQYF. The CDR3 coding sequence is TGCAGTGCTCGGACTAGCGGGAGGTACGAGCAGTACTTC.

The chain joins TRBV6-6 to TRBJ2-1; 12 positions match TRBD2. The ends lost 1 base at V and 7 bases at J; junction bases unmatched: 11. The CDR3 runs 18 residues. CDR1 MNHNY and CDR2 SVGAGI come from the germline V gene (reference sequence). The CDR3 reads CASSYYTSGRPGKNEQFF. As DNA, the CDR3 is TGTGCCAGCAGTTACTATACTAGCGGGAGGCCGGGGAAGAATGAGCAGTTCTTC.